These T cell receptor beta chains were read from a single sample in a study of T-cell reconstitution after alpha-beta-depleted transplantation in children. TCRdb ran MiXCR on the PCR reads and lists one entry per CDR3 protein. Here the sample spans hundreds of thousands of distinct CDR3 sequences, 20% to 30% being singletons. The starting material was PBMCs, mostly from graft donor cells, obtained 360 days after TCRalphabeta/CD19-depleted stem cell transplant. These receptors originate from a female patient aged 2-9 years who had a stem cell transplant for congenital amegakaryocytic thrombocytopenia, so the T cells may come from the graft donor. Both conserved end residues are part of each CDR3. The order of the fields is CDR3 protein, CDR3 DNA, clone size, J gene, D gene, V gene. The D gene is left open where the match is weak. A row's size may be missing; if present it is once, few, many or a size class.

cdr3_aa: CASSSGLGVYEQYF
cdr3_nt: TGTGCCAGCAGCTCGGGACTGGGGGTCTACGAGCAGTACTTC
clone_size: many
j_call: TRBJ2-7
d_call: NA
v_call: TRBV11-1

cdr3_aa: CASSMGRVSEAFF
cdr3_nt: TGTGCCAGCAGCATGGGACGGGTGTCCGAAGCTTTCTTT
clone_size: NA
j_call: TRBJ1-1
d_call: NA
v_call: TRBV7-2

cdr3_aa: CASSLVPGVGVLTF
cdr3_nt: TGTGCCAGCAGTTTAGTCCCCGGGGTCGGCGTCCTGACTTTC
clone_size: NA
j_call: TRBJ2-6
d_call: NA
v_call: TRBV12-3/TRBV12-4

cdr3_aa: CASSARVTGELFF
cdr3_nt: TGCGCCAGCAGCGCCAGGGTCACCGGGGAGCTGTTTTTT
clone_size: many
j_call: TRBJ2-2
d_call: NA
v_call: TRBV4-1

cdr3_aa: CASSSRKQGSTEAFF
cdr3_nt: TGTGCCAGCAGCTCTAGGAAACAGGGGAGCACTGAAGCTTTCTTT
clone_size: few
j_call: TRBJ1-1
d_call: TRBD1
v_call: TRBV6-1

cdr3_aa: CASSRGPDTQYF
cdr3_nt: TGTGCCAGCAGCAGGGGCCCAGATACGCAGTATTTT
clone_size: NA
j_call: TRBJ2-3
d_call: NA
v_call: TRBV27

cdr3_aa: CASSLVFAGGNEQFF
cdr3_nt: TGTGCCAGCAGCTTGGTTTTCGCGGGGGGCAATGAGCAGTTCTTC
clone_size: NA
j_call: TRBJ2-1
d_call: TRBD2
v_call: TRBV5-6

cdr3_aa: CATSPGGEIDYEQYF
cdr3_nt: TGTGCCACCAGCCCCGGGGGGGAAATCGACTACGAGCAGTACTTC
clone_size: NA
j_call: TRBJ2-7
d_call: TRBD2
v_call: TRBV15

cdr3_aa: CASRRKNPTQTRAGENEQFF
cdr3_nt: TGTGCCAGCAGGCGAAAAAACCCCACACAGACTAGGGCGGGGGAAAATGAGCAGTTCTTC
clone_size: few
j_call: TRBJ2-1
d_call: TRBD2
v_call: TRBV6-2/TRBV6-3

cdr3_aa: CASRNTGGAYLPEAFF
cdr3_nt: TGTGCCAGCAGAAATACAGGGGGCGCATATCTTCCTGAAGCTTTCTTT
clone_size: NA
j_call: TRBJ1-1
d_call: TRBD1
v_call: TRBV6-1

cdr3_aa: CASSEDRSYGYTF
cdr3_nt: TGTGCCAGCAGTGAGGACAGGAGCTATGGCTACACCTTC
clone_size: few
j_call: TRBJ1-2
d_call: TRBD1
v_call: TRBV6-2/TRBV6-3

cdr3_aa: CASNQFTSGGWNEQFF
cdr3_nt: TGTGCCAGCAACCAATTCACTAGCGGAGGGTGGAATGAGCAGTTCTTC
clone_size: few
j_call: TRBJ2-1
d_call: TRBD2
v_call: TRBV12-3/TRBV12-4

cdr3_aa: CSASLPNTGELFF
cdr3_nt: TGCAGTGCTTCCCTCCCGAACACCGGGGAGCTGTTTTTT
clone_size: few
j_call: TRBJ2-2
d_call: NA
v_call: TRBV20-1

cdr3_aa: CASRVRSSDTQYF
cdr3_nt: TGTGCCAGCCGGGTAAGGAGTTCAGATACGCAGTATTTT
clone_size: few
j_call: TRBJ2-3
d_call: NA
v_call: TRBV28

cdr3_aa: CASSSTVQVFHEQYF
cdr3_nt: TGCGCCAGCAGCAGTACTGTACAGGTTTTCCACGAGCAGTACTTC
clone_size: few
j_call: TRBJ2-7
d_call: NA
v_call: TRBV5-1

cdr3_aa: CATSDRESHQWNTQYF
cdr3_nt: TGTGCCACCAGTGATCGGGAATCACATCAGTGGAACACCCAGTACTTC
clone_size: NA
j_call: TRBJ2-5
d_call: NA
v_call: TRBV24-1

cdr3_aa: CSVDPRGRETQYF
cdr3_nt: TGCAGCGTTGATCCAAGAGGGCGGGAGACCCAGTACTTC
clone_size: NA
j_call: TRBJ2-5
d_call: NA
v_call: TRBV29-1

cdr3_aa: CASSSTSFASDTQYF
cdr3_nt: TGTGCCAGCAGCTCGACTAGTTTCGCCTCTGATACGCAGTATTTT
clone_size: NA
j_call: TRBJ2-3
d_call: NA
v_call: TRBV7-2

cdr3_aa: CASSLGGTRKGHEQFF
cdr3_nt: TGTGCCAGCAGCTTAGGAGGCACTCGAAAAGGCCATGAGCAGTTCTTC
clone_size: NA
j_call: TRBJ2-1
d_call: NA
v_call: TRBV11-1

cdr3_aa: CASSHGPRGGGYTDTQYF
cdr3_nt: TGTGCCAGCAGCCATGGCCCACGAGGCGGGGGGTACACAGATACGCAGTATTTT
clone_size: NA
j_call: TRBJ2-3
d_call: TRBD2
v_call: TRBV4-2

cdr3_aa: CASSLSGLVTGELFF
cdr3_nt: TGTGCCAGCAGCTTGTCAGGGTTGGTCACCGGGGAGCTGTTTTTT
clone_size: many
j_call: TRBJ2-2
d_call: NA
v_call: TRBV5-5

cdr3_aa: CSARGWGANYGYTF
cdr3_nt: TGCAGTGCTAGGGGGTGGGGGGCTAACTATGGCTACACCTTC
clone_size: NA
j_call: TRBJ1-2
d_call: NA
v_call: TRBV20-1

cdr3_aa: CASALISIDSRGTGELFF
cdr3_nt: TGCGCCAGCGCACTCATCTCCATTGACTCCCGCGGGACCGGGGAGCTGTTTTTT
clone_size: NA
j_call: TRBJ2-2
d_call: NA
v_call: TRBV5-1